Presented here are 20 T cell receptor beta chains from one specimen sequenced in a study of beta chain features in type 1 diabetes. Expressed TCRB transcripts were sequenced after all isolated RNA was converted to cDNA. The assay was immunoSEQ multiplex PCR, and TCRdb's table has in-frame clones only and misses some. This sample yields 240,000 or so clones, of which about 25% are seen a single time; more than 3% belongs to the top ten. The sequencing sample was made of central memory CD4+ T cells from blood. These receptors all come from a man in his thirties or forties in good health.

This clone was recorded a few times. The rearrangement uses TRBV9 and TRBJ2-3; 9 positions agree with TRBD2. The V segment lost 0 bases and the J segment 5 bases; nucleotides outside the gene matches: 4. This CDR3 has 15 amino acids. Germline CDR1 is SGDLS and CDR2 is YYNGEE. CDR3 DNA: TGTGCCAGCAGCGTAGAAGCGGGAGGCAAAGATACGCAGTATTTT. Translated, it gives CASSVEAGGKDTQYF.

This CDR3 is CAISGSGNEQFF. The CDR3 nucleotides read TGTGCCATCAGTGGCAGTGGCAATGAGCAGTTCTTC. The genes are TRBV10-3 and TRBJ2-1, with D uncertain. The CDR3 totals 12 residues. Germline V gene lookup returns CDR1 ENHRY and CDR2 SYGVKD. Trimming left V 4 bases short and J 6 bases short, with 7 bases between.

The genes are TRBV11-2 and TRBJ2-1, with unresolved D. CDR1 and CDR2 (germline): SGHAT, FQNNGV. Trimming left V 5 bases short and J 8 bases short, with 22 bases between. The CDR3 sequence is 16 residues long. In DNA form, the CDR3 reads TGTGCCAGCAGCCCCCCCGGAGCTCGGCGAGGCGATGAGCAGTTCTTC. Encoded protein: CASSPPGARRGDEQFF.

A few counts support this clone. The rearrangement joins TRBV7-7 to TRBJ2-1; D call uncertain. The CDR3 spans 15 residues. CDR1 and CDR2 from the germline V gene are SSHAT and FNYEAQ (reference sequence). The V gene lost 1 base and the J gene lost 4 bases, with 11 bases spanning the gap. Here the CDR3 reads CASSLDSAGYNEQFF. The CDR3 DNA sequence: TGTGCCAGCAGCTTAGACAGCGCCGGATACAATGAGCAGTTCTTC. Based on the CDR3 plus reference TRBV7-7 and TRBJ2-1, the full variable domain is GAGVSQSPRYKVTKRGQDVTLRCDPISSHATLYWYQQALGQGPEFLTYFNYEAQPDKSGLPSDRFSAERPEGSISTLTIQRTEQRDSAMYRCASSLDSAGYNEQFFGPGTRLTVL.

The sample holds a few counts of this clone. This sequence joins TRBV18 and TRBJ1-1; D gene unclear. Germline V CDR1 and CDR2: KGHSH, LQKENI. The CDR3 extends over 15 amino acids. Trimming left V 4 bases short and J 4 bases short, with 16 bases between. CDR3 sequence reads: CASSRDMGGGTEAFF. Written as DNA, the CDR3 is TGTGCCAGCTCACGGGATATGGGAGGTGGCACTGAAGCTTTCTTT.

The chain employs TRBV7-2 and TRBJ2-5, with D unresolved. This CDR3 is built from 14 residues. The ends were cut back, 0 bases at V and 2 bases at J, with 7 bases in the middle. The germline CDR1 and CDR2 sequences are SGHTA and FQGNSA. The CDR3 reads CASSLAQVQETQYF. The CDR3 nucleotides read TGTGCCAGCAGCTTAGCTCAGGTTCAAGAGACCCAGTACTTC. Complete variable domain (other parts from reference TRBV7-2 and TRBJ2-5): GAGVSQSPSNKVTEKGKDVELRCDPISGHTALYWYRQSLGQGLEFLIYFQGNSAPDKSGLPSDRFSAERTGGSVSTLTIQRTQQEDSAVYLCASSLAQVQETQYFGPGTRLLVL.

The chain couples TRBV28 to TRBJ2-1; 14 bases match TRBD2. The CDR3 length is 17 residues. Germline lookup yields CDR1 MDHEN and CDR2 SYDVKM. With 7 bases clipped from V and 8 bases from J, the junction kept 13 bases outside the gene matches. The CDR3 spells CASITGLAGELGHEQFF. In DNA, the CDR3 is TGTGCCAGCATTACGGGACTAGCGGGAGAGCTCGGCCATGAGCAGTTCTTC. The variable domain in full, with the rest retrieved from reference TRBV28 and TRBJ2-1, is DVKVTQSSRYLVKRTGEKVFLECVQDMDHENMFWYRQDPGLGLRLIYFSYDVKMKEKGDIPEGYSVSREKKERFSLILESASTNQTSMYLCASITGLAGELGHEQFFGPGTRLTVL.

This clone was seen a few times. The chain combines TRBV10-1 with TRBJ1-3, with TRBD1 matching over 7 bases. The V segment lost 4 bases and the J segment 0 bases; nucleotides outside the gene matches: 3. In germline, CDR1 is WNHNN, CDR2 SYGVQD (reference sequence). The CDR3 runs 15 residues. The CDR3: CASSVTGDSGNTIYF. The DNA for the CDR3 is TGCGCCAGCAGTGTTACAGGGGACTCTGGAAACACCATATATTTT.

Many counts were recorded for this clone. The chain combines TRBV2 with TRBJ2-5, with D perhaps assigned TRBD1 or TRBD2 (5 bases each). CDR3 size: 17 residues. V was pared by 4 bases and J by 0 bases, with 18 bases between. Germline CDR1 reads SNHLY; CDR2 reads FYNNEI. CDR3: CASSVQGAGTNQETQYF. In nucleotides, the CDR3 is TGTGCCAGCAGTGTTCAGGGCGCCGGGACCAACCAAGAGACCCAGTACTTC. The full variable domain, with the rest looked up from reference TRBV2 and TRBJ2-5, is EPEVTQTPSHQVTQMGQEVILRCVPISNHLYFYWYRQILGQKVEFLVSFYNNEISEKSEIFDDQFSVERPDGSNFTLKIRSTKLEDSAMYFCASSVQGAGTNQETQYFGPGTRLLVL.

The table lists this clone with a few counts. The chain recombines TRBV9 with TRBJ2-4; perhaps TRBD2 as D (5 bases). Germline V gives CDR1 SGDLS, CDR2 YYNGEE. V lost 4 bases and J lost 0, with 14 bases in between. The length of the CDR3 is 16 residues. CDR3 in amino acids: CASSTSDWGAKNIQYF. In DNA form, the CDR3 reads TGTGCCAGCAGCACTTCGGACTGGGGAGCCAAAAACATTCAGTACTTC.

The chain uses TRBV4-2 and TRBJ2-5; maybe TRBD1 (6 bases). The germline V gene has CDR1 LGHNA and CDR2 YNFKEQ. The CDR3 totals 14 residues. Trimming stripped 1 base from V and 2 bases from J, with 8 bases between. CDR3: CASSQGTAQETQYF. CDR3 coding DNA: TGTGCCAGCAGCCAAGGGACAGCTCAAGAGACCCAGTACTTC.

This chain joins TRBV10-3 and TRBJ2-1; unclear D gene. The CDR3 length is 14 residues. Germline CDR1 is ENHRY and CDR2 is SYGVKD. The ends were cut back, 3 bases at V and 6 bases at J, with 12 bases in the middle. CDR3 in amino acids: CAISDNLKANEQFF. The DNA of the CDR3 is TGTGCCATCAGTGACAACTTGAAGGCCAATGAGCAGTTCTTC.

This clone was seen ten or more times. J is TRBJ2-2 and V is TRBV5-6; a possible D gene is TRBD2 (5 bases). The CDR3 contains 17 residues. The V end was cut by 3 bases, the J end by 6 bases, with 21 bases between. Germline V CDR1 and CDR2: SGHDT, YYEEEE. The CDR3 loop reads CASSSTTLDPRAGELFF. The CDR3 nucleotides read TGTGCCAGCAGCTCAACAACACTAGACCCGAGGGCCGGGGAGCTGTTTTTT.

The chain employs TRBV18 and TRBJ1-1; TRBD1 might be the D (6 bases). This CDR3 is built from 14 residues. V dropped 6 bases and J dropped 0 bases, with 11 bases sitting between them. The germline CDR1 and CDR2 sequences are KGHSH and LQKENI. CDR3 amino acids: CASSGQGMNTEAFF. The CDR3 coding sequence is TGTGCCAGCTCCGGGCAGGGGATGAACACTGAAGCTTTCTTT.

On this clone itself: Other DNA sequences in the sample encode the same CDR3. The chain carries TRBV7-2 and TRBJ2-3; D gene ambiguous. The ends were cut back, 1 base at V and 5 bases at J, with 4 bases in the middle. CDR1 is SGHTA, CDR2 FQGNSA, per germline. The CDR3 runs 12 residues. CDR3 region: CASSLVRDTQYF. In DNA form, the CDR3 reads TGTGCCAGCAGCTTAGTCAGAGATACGCAGTATTTT.

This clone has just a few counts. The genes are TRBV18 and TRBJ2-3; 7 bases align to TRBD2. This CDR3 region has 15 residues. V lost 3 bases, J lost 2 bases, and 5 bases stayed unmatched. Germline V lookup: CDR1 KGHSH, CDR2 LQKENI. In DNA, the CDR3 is TGTGCCAGCTCACCTGCTAGCGGAAACACAGATACGCAGTATTTT. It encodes CASSPASGNTDTQYF.

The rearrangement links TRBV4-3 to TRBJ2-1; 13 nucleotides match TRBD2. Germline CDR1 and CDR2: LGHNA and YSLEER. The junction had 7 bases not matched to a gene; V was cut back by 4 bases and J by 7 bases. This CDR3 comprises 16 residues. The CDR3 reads CASSRRTSGSWNEQFF. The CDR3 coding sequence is TGCGCCAGCAGCCGGAGGACTAGCGGGAGTTGGAATGAGCAGTTCTTC.

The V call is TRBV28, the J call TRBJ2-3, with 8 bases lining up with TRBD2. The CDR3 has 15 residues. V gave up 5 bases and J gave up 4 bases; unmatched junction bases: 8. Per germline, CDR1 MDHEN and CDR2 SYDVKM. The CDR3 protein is CASSPSGSRADTQYF. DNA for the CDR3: TGTGCCAGCAGTCCGAGCGGGAGCAGGGCAGATACGCAGTATTTT.

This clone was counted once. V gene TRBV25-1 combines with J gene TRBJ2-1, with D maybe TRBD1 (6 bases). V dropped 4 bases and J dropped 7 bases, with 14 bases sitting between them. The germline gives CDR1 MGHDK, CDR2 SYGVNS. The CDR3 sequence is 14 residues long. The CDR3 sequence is CASSVTGPVNEQFF. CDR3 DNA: TGTGCCAGCAGTGTTACAGGGCCGGTTAATGAGCAGTTCTTC.

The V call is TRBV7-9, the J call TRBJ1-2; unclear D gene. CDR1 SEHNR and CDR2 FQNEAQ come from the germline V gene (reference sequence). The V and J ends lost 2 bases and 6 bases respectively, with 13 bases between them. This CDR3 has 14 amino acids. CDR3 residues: CASSLNHAWDGYTF. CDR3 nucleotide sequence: TGTGCCAGCAGCTTAAATCATGCCTGGGATGGCTACACCTTC.